The 21 T cell receptor beta chains in this list originate from one sample, sequenced in a study of T cell changes during pregnancy in multiple sclerosis. Sequencing used immunoSEQ multiplex PCR; TCRdb keeps in-frame clones, though not all of them. The table has about 42,000 clones, 75% to 95% seen once. Sequencing used CD4+ T cells from peripheral blood mononuclear cells, obtained in the second trimester of pregnancy. These TCRs come from a female donor in good health, enrolled as a control in a pregnancy study.

The V call is TRBV6-1, the J call TRBJ2-7, with 10 nucleotides matching TRBD1. The V gene end was trimmed by 7 bases and the J gene end by 6 bases; junction bases not matched to a gene: 9. The CDR3 extends over 14 amino acids. Germline CDR1 reads MNHNS; CDR2 reads SASEGT. CDR3 in amino acids: CASNFGQGVFEQYF. The DNA of the CDR3 is TGTGCCAGCAACTTTGGACAGGGGGTCTTCGAGCAGTACTTC.

The chain has TRBV7-2 and TRBJ1-2; D uncertain. Germline V CDR1 and CDR2: SGHTA, FQGNSA. The CDR3 is 12 residues long. V shed 4 bases and J shed 4 bases, with 7 bases lying between them. The CDR3: CASSSSGYGYTF. The CDR3 DNA is TGTGCCAGCAGCTCATCGGGCTATGGCTACACCTTC.

The chain employs TRBV5-4 and TRBJ1-4, with D perhaps TRBD1 (6 bases). V gave up 4 bases and J gave up 3 bases, with 16 bases separating them. The CDR3 loop spans 16 amino acids. CDR1 and CDR2 (germline): SGHNT, YYREEE (reference sequence). The CDR3 DNA follows: TGTGCCAGCAGCAAAGATGCAGGGGTCCCTAATGAAAAACTGTTTTTT. This sequence encodes CASSKDAGVPNEKLFF.

V and J are TRBV6-5 and TRBJ1-6, with a possible D match to TRBD1 (5 bases). The CDR3 covers 14 residues. The germline V gene encodes CDR1 MNHEY and CDR2 SVGAGI. V lost 2 bases and J lost 9, with 11 bases in between. CDR3: CASSYGDRGSPLHF. The CDR3 DNA is TGTGCCAGCAGTTACGGGGATAGGGGTTCACCCCTCCACTTT.

The V gene is TRBV13, the J gene TRBJ1-2, with 8 bases that match TRBD1. Germline CDR1 reads PRHDT; CDR2 reads FYEKMQ (reference sequence). After removal of 0 bases from V and 4 bases from J, the junction contained 7 bases not matched to a gene. The CDR3 contains 16 residues. The CDR3: CASSLGTGGGLYGYTF. DNA of the CDR3: TGTGCCAGCAGCTTAGGCACAGGGGGGGGCCTCTATGGCTACACCTTC.

CDR3 coding DNA: TGTGCCAGCAGTTTACGCGGGAGGGGTGAGACCCAGTACTTC. Its translation: CASSLRGRGETQYF. The V and J genes are TRBV27 and TRBJ2-5, with TRBD2 matching 9 bases. The CDR3 loop spans 14 amino acids. The germline gives CDR1 MNHEY, CDR2 SMNVEV (reference sequence). Trimming removed 2 bases from V and 5 bases from J; junction bases left unmatched: 3.

The chain uses TRBV6-1 and TRBJ2-1; 9 bases line up with TRBD1. This CDR3 has 14 amino acids. Germline V lookup: CDR1 MNHNS, CDR2 SASEGT. The ends lost 6 bases at V and 9 bases at J; junction bases unmatched: 9. In DNA, the CDR3 is TGTGCCAGCAGGGCCGGGACAGGGATACGTGAGCAGTTCTTC. This translates into CASRAGTGIREQFF.

The chain combines TRBV2 with TRBJ1-1; 7 bases are a match to TRBD1. The V gene's germline CDR1 is SNHLY and CDR2 FYNNEI. With 7 bases clipped from V and 5 bases from J, the junction kept 4 bases outside the gene matches. This CDR3 spans 12 amino acids. CDR3 nucleotides: TGTGCCAGCATCCGCAGGGGGACTGAAGCTTTCTTT. Protein: CASIRRGTEAFF.

V and J are TRBV28 and TRBJ1-2, with TRBD1 as a possible D gene (5 bases). Germline CDR1 MDHEN, CDR2 SYDVKM. The CDR3 loop spans 15 amino acids. Trimming left V 7 bases short and J 1 base short, with 16 bases between. The DNA of the CDR3 is TGTGCCAGCAAATTGGGGGGTGGGGATAACTATGGCTACACCTTC. This encodes CASKLGGGDNYGYTF.

The chain has TRBV19 and TRBJ1-2; possible D gene TRBD1, 6 bases. V was shortened by 5 bases and J by 7 bases, with 14 bases between the two germline ends. The germline CDR1 and CDR2 sequences are LNHDA and SQIVND (reference sequence). The CDR3 is 13 residues long. This CDR3 is CASSVDRSTGYTF. The CDR3 DNA sequence: TGTGCCAGTAGTGTTGACAGGTCGACTGGCTACACCTTC.

The chain carries TRBV16 and TRBJ2-6, with a tentative D call TRBD1 (5 bases). V was clipped by 4 bases and J by 3 bases, with 19 bases between them. The CDR3 is 18 residues long. Germline V gives CDR1 KGHSY, CDR2 FQNENV. CDR3 nucleotides: TGTGCCAGCAGCCTAAGAGGCCTCAGGGTCGATGGGGCCAACGTCCTGACTTTC. Its protein is CASSLRGLRVDGANVLTF.

The CDR3 spells CASSLSGGTGNTIYF. The CDR3 DNA reads TGCGCCAGCAGCTTGTCGGGGGGTACTGGAAACACCATATATTTT. This rearrangement joins TRBV5-1 to TRBJ1-3; perhaps TRBD1 as D (5 bases). Germline V gene data show CDR1 as SGHRS and CDR2 as YFSETQ. With 1 base removed from V and 2 bases from J, the gap between germline ends came to 10 bases. The CDR3 runs 15 residues.

This sequence joins TRBV5-6 and TRBJ2-1, with D perhaps matching TRBD2 (7 bases). The V end lost 6 bases, the J end lost 4 bases, and 17 bases lay between the germline ends. There are 15 residues in the CDR3. CDR1 is SGHDT, CDR2 YYEEEE, per germline. The CDR3: CASIKLGGLYNEQFF. The CDR3 DNA follows: TGTGCCAGCATCAAACTAGGGGGACTATACAATGAGCAGTTCTTC.

This sequence joins TRBV7-2 and TRBJ2-5; TRBD2 matches 9 bases. The CDR3 runs 14 residues. Germline V gene lookup returns CDR1 SGHTA and CDR2 FQGNSA. J was trimmed by 5 bases and V by 5 bases; bases with no gene match: 6. The CDR3, as DNA: TGTGCCAGCAGCCGGGCGGCGGGAGGGGAGACCCAGTACTTC. It yields the protein CASSRAAGGETQYF.

Concerning this clone itself: Other DNA sequences in this specimen translate into the identical CDR3. This chain uses TRBV19 with TRBJ1-2; 7 nucleotides agree with TRBD1. Germline values: CDR1 LNHDA, CDR2 SQIVND (reference sequence). There are 13 residues in the CDR3. V was clipped by 4 bases and J by 1 base; unmatched bases: 0. The CDR3 DNA sequence: TGTGCCAGTAGTAGACAGGGTAACTATGGCTACACCTTC. Translation gives CASSRQGNYGYTF.

This chain links TRBV6-6 with TRBJ2-7, with 7 bases identical to TRBD2. J gave up 3 bases and V 0 bases, and 5 bases lay outside the gene matches. Germline V gene lookup returns CDR1 MNHNY and CDR2 SVGAGI (reference sequence). This CDR3 is built from 15 residues. The CDR3 region is CASSYSRGGDYEQYF. The CDR3 nucleotides are TGTGCCAGCAGTTACTCTCGCGGGGGAGACTACGAGCAGTACTTC.

There are a few counts of this clone. V and J are TRBV9 and TRBJ2-5; TRBD2 agrees at 8 bases. Germline V CDR1 and CDR2: SGDLS, YYNGEE. After removal of 0 bases from V and 5 bases from J, the junction contained 0 bases not matched to a gene. The CDR3 consists of 13 residues. CDR3 nucleotide sequence: TGTGCCAGCAGCGTAGGACTAGCGGAGACCCAGTACTTC. It translates to CASSVGLAETQYF.

The CDR3 loop is CASSYLSLSTDTQYF. Here the CDR3 DNA reads TGCGCCAGCAGCTACCTTAGCCTTAGCACAGATACGCAGTATTTT. This chain links TRBV5-1 with TRBJ2-3; no clear D gene. Germline CDR1 reads SGHRS; CDR2 reads YFSETQ. This CDR3 is built from 15 residues. V lost 3 bases and J 0 bases, leaving 11 bases between the germline ends.

The J gene is TRBJ2-2, the V gene TRBV28; D is possibly TRBD2 (5 bases). Trimming pared 3 bases from V and 0 bases from J, leaving 11 bases between. This CDR3 contains 16 residues. Germline CDR1 MDHEN, CDR2 SYDVKM. The CDR3 region has the DNA TGTGCCAGCAGTTTGGACCGGAGGCCGAACACCGGGGAGCTGTTTTTT. It translates to CASSLDRRPNTGELFF.

The V call is TRBV19, the J call TRBJ2-1; D might be TRBD2 (5 bases). V was cut by 5 bases and J by 4 bases, with 18 bases left in between. The length of the CDR3 is 16 residues. The V gene's germline CDR1 is LNHDA and CDR2 SQIVND (reference sequence). This CDR3 reads CASSPLGERFYNEQFF. For the CDR3, the DNA is TGTGCCAGTAGTCCCCTCGGGGAGCGGTTTTACAATGAGCAGTTCTTC.

The table lists this clone with a few counts. The chain links TRBV7-9 to TRBJ1-1; 10 positions agree with TRBD1. Germline V lookup: CDR1 SEHNR, CDR2 FQNEAQ (reference sequence). J was trimmed by 11 bases and V by 5 bases; bases with no gene match: 8. CDR3 length equals 13 residues. The CDR3 reads CASSPTGQGRAFF. The CDR3 DNA sequence: TGTGCCAGCAGCCCTACGGGACAGGGGAGGGCTTTCTTT.